This T cell receptor (beta chain) was recovered during a study of CD8+ T cells in alopecia areata. For the study at large: It was 6 to 18 months of tofacitinib, and then there were 6 months off drug. Study findings and constraints: Greater clonality was observed in lesional scalp samples, especially alopecia totalis/universalis, versus normal scalp. Baseline CD8+ expansion's link to response remains uncertain, as there was one nonresponder. TCR sharing across patients was less clear than in mice, possibly HLA-related.

The treatment is: oral pan-JAK inhibitor, 5-10 mg twice daily. RNA was isolated and reverse transcribed to cDNA, the sequencing template. Profiling relied on immunoSEQ multiplex PCR, and the TCRdb table lists in-frame clones only, not all of them. Among some 100,000 clones listed, roughly three fifths were seen once. To note about this clone: As yet, its antigen is unknown.

Trimming cost V 5 bases and J 10 bases; bases outside gene matches: 9. Germline V gene data show CDR1 as MNHEY and CDR2 as SMNVEV (reference sequence). This CDR3 has 15 amino acids. The receptor comes from a human donor with alopecia areata. The chain employs TRBV27 and TRBJ1-6, with 9 bases identical to TRBD1. The sample consisted of CD8+ T cells sorted from blood, taken at approximately week 61, from a patient treated with tofacitinib. The CDR3 DNA follows: TGTGCCAGCAGTCCAGGGACAGGGCGCTTCTCACCCCTCCACTTT. Residues: CASSPGTGRFSPLHF.